This T cell receptor (beta chain) derives from a study of blood T cell repertoires in COVID-19. As for the study in general: Samples came from the United States, Italy and Spain, spanning acute and convalescent COVID-19. Sources were T cells, B-cell-depleted T cells, or PBMCs; the material itself was cDNA or gDNA.

Source study methods: The assay estimated nucleated cells by amplifying reference gene primers. Repertoires were generated with immunoSEQ multiplex PCR, while TCRdb's copy carries only in-frame clones and drops some. D and trimming come from the DNA, and the V and J calls and clone size come from that table. This table holds 250,000 to 350,000 clones, about 90% found once. Concerning this clone: This sample also contains other DNA sequences that code for the same CDR3.

Germline assignment: CDR1 SEHNR and CDR2 FQNEAQ (reference sequence). This CDR3 is 15 amino acids long. The J segment lost 4 bases and the V segment lost 3 bases, leaving 4 bases of the junction unmatched. This receptor was taken from a woman in her fifties or sixties who had recovered from COVID-19. The sequencing input was peripheral blood. The V call is TRBV7-9, the J call TRBJ1-5, with 9 bases lining up with TRBD1. In nucleotides, the CDR3 is TGTGCCAGCAGCTTGGGTGGACAGGGGAATCAGCCCCAGCATTTT. Translated, it gives CASSLGGQGNQPQHF.